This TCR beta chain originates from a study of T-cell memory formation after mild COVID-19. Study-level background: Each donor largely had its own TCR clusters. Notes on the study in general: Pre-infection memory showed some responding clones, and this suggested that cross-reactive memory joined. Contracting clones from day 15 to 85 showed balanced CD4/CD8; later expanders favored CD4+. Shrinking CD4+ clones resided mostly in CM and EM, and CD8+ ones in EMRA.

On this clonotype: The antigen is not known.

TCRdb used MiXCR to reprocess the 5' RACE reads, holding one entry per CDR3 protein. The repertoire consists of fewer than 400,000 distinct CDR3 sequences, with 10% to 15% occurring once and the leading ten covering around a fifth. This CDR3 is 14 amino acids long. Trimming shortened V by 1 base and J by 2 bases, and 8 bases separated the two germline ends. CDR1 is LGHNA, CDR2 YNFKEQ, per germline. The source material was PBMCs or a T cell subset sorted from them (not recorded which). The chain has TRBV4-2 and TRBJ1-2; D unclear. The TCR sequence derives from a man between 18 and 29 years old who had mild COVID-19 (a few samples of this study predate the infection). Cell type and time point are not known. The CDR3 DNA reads TGTGCCAGCAGCCAAGGCTGGCCAAACTATGGCTACACCTTC. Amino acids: CASSQGWPNYGYTF.